Listed below are T cell receptor beta chains from one sample, sequenced in a study of CD8+ T cells in alopecia areata. Sequenced by immunoSEQ multiplex PCR; TCRdb stores in-frame clones only, minus some. The sample lists 75,000 to 100,000 clones; approximately 42% were seen once. Source material: CD4+ T cells sorted from blood. The receptors derive from a human donor with alopecia areata. CDR3s include the opening cysteine and the closing phenylalanine or tryptophan. D genes are given only for firm matches. Clone size is given for some rows only: seen once, a few or many times, or a class if the clone is expanded.

v_call: TRBV2; j_call: TRBJ2-6; d_call: -; clone_size: -; cdr3_aa: CASSFRGAGANVLTF; cdr3_nt: TGTGCCAGCAGCTTCAGGGGAGCTGGGGCCAACGTCCTGACTTTC
v_call: TRBV27; j_call: TRBJ2-7; d_call: TRBD1; clone_size: few; cdr3_aa: CASSSSTGGWYEQYF; cdr3_nt: TGTGCCAGCAGTTCCTCGACAGGGGGCTGGTACGAGCAGTACTTC
v_call: TRBV5-8; j_call: TRBJ2-6; d_call: -; clone_size: few; cdr3_aa: CASSLSMISGANVLTF; cdr3_nt: TGTGCCAGCAGCTTGAGTATGATCTCTGGGGCCAACGTCCTGACTTTC
v_call: TRBV7-2; j_call: TRBJ2-5; d_call: TRBD2; clone_size: -; cdr3_aa: CASSLDLGRLAGGQETQYF; cdr3_nt: TGTGCCAGCAGCTTAGATCTGGGGAGACTAGCGGGGGGGCAAGAGACCCAGTACTTC
v_call: TRBV7-2; j_call: TRBJ1-1; d_call: -; clone_size: -; cdr3_aa: CASSPQGNTEAFF; cdr3_nt: TGTGCCAGCAGTCCACAGGGTAACACTGAAGCTTTCTTT
v_call: TRBV5-1; j_call: TRBJ2-5; d_call: TRBD2; clone_size: -; cdr3_aa: CASSPTSGEETQYF; cdr3_nt: TGCGCCAGCAGCCCGACTAGCGGGGAAGAGACCCAGTACTTC
v_call: TRBV30; j_call: TRBJ1-2; d_call: -; clone_size: -; cdr3_aa: CAWAAGHGYTF; cdr3_nt: TGTGCCTGGGCAGCGGGTCATGGCTACACCTTC
v_call: TRBV7-2; j_call: TRBJ2-5; d_call: -; clone_size: few; cdr3_aa: CASSLDVSETQYF; cdr3_nt: TGTGCCAGCAGCTTAGACGTCTCCGAGACCCAGTACTTC
v_call: TRBV29-1; j_call: TRBJ2-1; d_call: TRBD1; clone_size: few; cdr3_aa: CSGRGTGQGNYNEQFF; cdr3_nt: TGCAGCGGGCGGGGTACGGGACAGGGAAACTACAATGAGCAGTTCTTC
v_call: TRBV27; j_call: TRBJ2-7; d_call: TRBD1; clone_size: few; cdr3_aa: CASNRAGTGVREQYF; cdr3_nt: TGTGCCAGCAACAGAGCCGGGACAGGGGTTCGGGAGCAGTACTTC
v_call: TRBV4-2; j_call: TRBJ2-6; d_call: -; clone_size: -; cdr3_aa: CASSQDRTSSGANVLTF; cdr3_nt: TGTGCCAGCAGCCAAGATCGGACATCCTCTGGGGCCAACGTCCTGACTTTC
v_call: TRBV30; j_call: TRBJ2-1; d_call: -; clone_size: -; cdr3_aa: CAWSGPGVQFF; cdr3_nt: TGTGCCTGGAGTGGCCCGGGGGTGCAGTTCTTC
v_call: TRBV30; j_call: TRBJ1-1; d_call: -; clone_size: -; cdr3_aa: CAWSMGLMNTEAFF; cdr3_nt: TGTGCCTGGAGTATGGGACTCATGAACACTGAAGCTTTCTTT
v_call: TRBV29-1; j_call: TRBJ2-3; d_call: TRBD2; clone_size: few; cdr3_aa: CSASGVPQRTRDTQYF; cdr3_nt: TGCAGCGCAAGCGGGGTCCCGCAGCGCACGAGAGATACGCAGTATTTT
v_call: TRBV4-1; j_call: TRBJ2-7; d_call: TRBD1; clone_size: few; cdr3_aa: CASSQARTGAPSYEQYF; cdr3_nt: TGCGCCAGCAGCCAGGCTAGGACAGGGGCCCCTTCCTACGAGCAGTACTTC
v_call: TRBV4-2; j_call: TRBJ2-5; d_call: -; clone_size: few; cdr3_aa: CASSQAGQGRETQYF; cdr3_nt: TGTGCCAGCAGCCAAGCGGGTCAGGGGAGAGAGACCCAGTACTTC
v_call: TRBV4-2; j_call: TRBJ2-7; d_call: -; clone_size: -; cdr3_aa: CASSHGPGGTYEQYF; cdr3_nt: TGTGCCAGCAGCCATGGTCCGGGGGGCACTTACGAGCAGTACTTC
v_call: TRBV5-1; j_call: TRBJ2-2; d_call: TRBD2; clone_size: few; cdr3_aa: CASGRAVNTGELFF; cdr3_nt: TGCGCCAGCGGGAGGGCAGTGAACACCGGGGAGCTGTTTTTT
v_call: TRBV20-1; j_call: TRBJ2-7; d_call: -; clone_size: few; cdr3_aa: CSASQYEQYF; cdr3_nt: TGCAGTGCTTCCCAGTACGAGCAGTACTTC
v_call: TRBV7-2; j_call: TRBJ2-5; d_call: -; clone_size: -; cdr3_aa: CASSSTGTETQYF; cdr3_nt: TGTGCCAGCAGCTCCACAGGGACGGAGACCCAGTACTTC
v_call: TRBV5-1; j_call: TRBJ2-3; d_call: TRBD2; clone_size: -; cdr3_aa: CASSLEGGGAVDTQYF; cdr3_nt: TGCGCCAGCAGCTTGGAAGGCGGGGGGGCCGTAGATACGCAGTATTTT
v_call: TRBV19; j_call: TRBJ1-6; d_call: -; clone_size: few; cdr3_aa: CASRTQGARSPLHF; cdr3_nt: TGTGCCAGTAGGACACAGGGAGCTCGTTCACCCCTCCACTTT
v_call: TRBV10-2; j_call: TRBJ2-5; d_call: -; clone_size: -; cdr3_aa: CASSEEVVETQYF; cdr3_nt: TGCGCCAGCAGTGAAGAAGTCGTAGAGACCCAGTACTTC
v_call: TRBV5-1; j_call: TRBJ1-2; d_call: TRBD1; clone_size: -; cdr3_aa: CASSMRQGNYGYTF; cdr3_nt: TGCGCCAGCAGCATGCGACAGGGTAACTATGGCTACACCTTC
v_call: TRBV7-2; j_call: TRBJ2-3; d_call: TRBD2; clone_size: -; cdr3_aa: CASSFMTSGGTDTQYF; cdr3_nt: TGTGCCAGCAGCTTTATGACTAGCGGGGGCACAGATACGCAGTATTTT
v_call: TRBV30; j_call: TRBJ1-5; d_call: -; clone_size: few; cdr3_aa: CAWSLGDQPQHF; cdr3_nt: TGTGCCTGGAGTTTGGGAGATCAGCCCCAGCATTTT
v_call: TRBV7-9; j_call: TRBJ1-4; d_call: TRBD1; clone_size: -; cdr3_aa: CASSQDRGATNEKLFF; cdr3_nt: TGTGCCAGCAGCCAGGACAGGGGAGCAACTAATGAAAAACTGTTTTTT
v_call: TRBV29-1; j_call: TRBJ1-4; d_call: -; clone_size: -; cdr3_aa: CSVEEGGRRLFF; cdr3_nt: TGCAGCGTTGAAGAGGGGGGGCGAAGACTGTTTTTT
v_call: TRBV5-1; j_call: TRBJ2-5; d_call: -; clone_size: -; cdr3_aa: CASSPGGRGRETQYF; cdr3_nt: TGCGCCAGCAGCCCCGGCGGTAGAGGTAGGGAGACCCAGTACTTC
v_call: TRBV19; j_call: TRBJ2-7; d_call: TRBD2; clone_size: -; cdr3_aa: CASSPGTSGGLYEQYF; cdr3_nt: TGTGCCAGTAGTCCAGGGACTAGCGGGGGTCTCTACGAGCAGTACTTC
v_call: TRBV15; j_call: TRBJ2-2; d_call: TRBD2; clone_size: -; cdr3_aa: CATSRDPLAGAFTGELFF; cdr3_nt: TGTGCCACCAGCAGAGATCCCCTAGCGGGAGCGTTCACCGGGGAGCTGTTTTTT
v_call: TRBV19; j_call: TRBJ1-1; d_call: -; clone_size: few; cdr3_aa: CASSQGLGTEAFF; cdr3_nt: TGTGCCAGTAGTCAGGGTCTGGGGACTGAAGCTTTCTTT
v_call: TRBV29-1; j_call: TRBJ2-2; d_call: -; clone_size: -; cdr3_aa: CSVEDKVGGGASTGELFF; cdr3_nt: TGCAGCGTTGAAGATAAGGTCGGAGGGGGCGCATCCACCGGGGAGCTGTTTTTT
v_call: TRBV30; j_call: TRBJ1-1; d_call: -; clone_size: -; cdr3_aa: CACQLGASTEAFF; cdr3_nt: TGTGCCTGCCAGTTGGGGGCGAGCACTGAAGCTTTCTTT
v_call: TRBV5-1; j_call: TRBJ2-3; d_call: TRBD2; clone_size: few; cdr3_aa: CASSLTGLAASTDTQYF; cdr3_nt: TGCGCCAGCAGCTTAACGGGACTAGCGGCTAGCACAGATACGCAGTATTTT
v_call: TRBV30; j_call: TRBJ2-1; d_call: TRBD2; clone_size: few; cdr3_aa: CAWSRGGPYNEQFF; cdr3_nt: TGTGCCTGGAGCCGGGGAGGGCCCTACAATGAGCAGTTCTTC
v_call: TRBV25-1; j_call: TRBJ1-6; d_call: TRBD1; clone_size: -; cdr3_aa: CASSDPGARGFYSPLHF; cdr3_nt: TGTGCCAGCAGTGATCCGGGGGCCAGGGGGTTTTATTCACCCCTCCACTTT
v_call: TRBV28; j_call: TRBJ2-7; d_call: TRBD2; clone_size: few; cdr3_aa: CASRAGGTYEQYF; cdr3_nt: TGTGCCAGCAGGGCGGGGGGCACCTACGAGCAGTACTTC
v_call: TRBV5-1; j_call: TRBJ2-7; d_call: -; clone_size: -; cdr3_aa: CASSLWAAYEQYF; cdr3_nt: TGCGCCAGCAGCTTGTGGGCGGCCTACGAGCAGTACTTC
v_call: TRBV28; j_call: TRBJ1-2; d_call: TRBD1; clone_size: -; cdr3_aa: CASRTGGYGYTF; cdr3_nt: TGTGCCAGCCGGACAGGCGGCTATGGCTACACCTTC
v_call: TRBV27; j_call: TRBJ2-7; d_call: TRBD1; clone_size: -; cdr3_aa: CASADRDLSYEQYF; cdr3_nt: TGTGCCAGCGCAGACAGGGACCTATCCTACGAGCAGTACTTC
v_call: TRBV30; j_call: TRBJ1-1; d_call: -; clone_size: -; cdr3_aa: CAWSVQEGGWTFF; cdr3_nt: TGTGCCTGGAGTGTACAAGAAGGAGGGTGGACTTTCTTT
v_call: TRBV7-9; j_call: TRBJ2-1; d_call: TRBD1; clone_size: few; cdr3_aa: CASSPPIRDRSYNEQFF; cdr3_nt: TGTGCCAGCAGCCCCCCGATCCGGGACAGGTCCTACAATGAGCAGTTCTTC
v_call: TRBV29-1; j_call: TRBJ1-1; d_call: TRBD1; clone_size: -; cdr3_aa: CSVVAGGTNTEAFF; cdr3_nt: TGCAGCGTTGTAGCAGGGGGCACGAACACTGAAGCTTTCTTT
v_call: TRBV25-1; j_call: TRBJ2-7; d_call: TRBD1; clone_size: -; cdr3_aa: CASTPTGDKSYEQYF; cdr3_nt: TGTGCCAGCACCCCAACAGGGGATAAATCCTACGAGCAGTACTTC
v_call: TRBV10-3; j_call: TRBJ1-2; d_call: TRBD1; clone_size: -; cdr3_aa: CAISGPGQGADGYTF; cdr3_nt: TGTGCCATCAGTGGCCCCGGACAGGGGGCAGATGGCTACACCTTC
v_call: TRBV29-1; j_call: TRBJ1-6; d_call: -; clone_size: -; cdr3_aa: CSVNKPEGQADSPLHF; cdr3_nt: TGCAGCGTCAACAAACCCGAGGGACAAGCGGATTCACCCCTCCACTTT